What follows are 11 T cell receptor beta chains derived from one specimen sequenced in a study of OX40 agonist ivuxolimab in advanced cancers. Profiled with immunoSEQ multiplex PCR; TCRdb holds only in-frame clones, not every one. The sample holds 60,000 or so clones, 80% to 90% seen once. The sequencing here drew on CD4+ or CD8+ T cells sorted from blood, taken in a trial of the OX40 agonist ivuxolimab. The source is an adult with an advanced solid tumor such as melanoma, head and neck, liver or kidney cancer.

The genes are TRBV5-1 and TRBJ2-7; possible D gene TRBD1, 6 bases. V gave up 1 base and J gave up 2 bases, with 10 bases separating them. Germline V gene lookup returns CDR1 SGHRS and CDR2 YFSETQ. CDR3 length: 14 amino acids. The CDR3 bases are TGCGCCAGCAGCTTGCGTCAGGGGCCCTACGAGCAGTACTTC. Its translation is CASSLRQGPYEQYF. The full variable domain, rest sourced from reference TRBV5-1 and TRBJ2-7, is KAGVTQTPRYLIKTRGQQVTLSCSPISGHRSVSWYQQTPGQGLQFLFEYFSETQRNKGNFPGRFSGRQFSNSRSEMNVSTLELGDSALYLCASSLRQGPYEQYFGPGTRLTVT.

This sequence joins TRBV5-6 and TRBJ2-3; TRBD2 agrees at 10 bases. Trimming removed 5 bases from V and 1 base from J; junction bases left unmatched: 13. Germline V lookup: CDR1 SGHDT, CDR2 YYEEEE. This CDR3 is 18 amino acids long. In DNA, the CDR3 is TGTGCCAGCAGACAACTAGCGGGGAATTTCTACGGCACAGATACGCAGTATTTT. It specifies CASRQLAGNFYGTDTQYF.

The rearrangement links TRBV14 to TRBJ1-1, with no clear D. V lost 1 base and J 8 bases, leaving 8 bases between the germline ends. CDR1 and CDR2 from the germline V gene are SGHDN and FVKESK. The CDR3 runs to 12 residues. The CDR3 reads CASSQVGREAFF. The CDR3 nucleotides are TGTGCCAGCAGCCAAGTTGGTCGGGAAGCTTTCTTT.

The chain couples TRBV19 to TRBJ2-1, with 11 bases aligning to TRBD2. Germline V lookup: CDR1 LNHDA, CDR2 SQIVND (reference sequence). The CDR3 contains 13 residues. V trimming: 2 bases; J trimming: 15 bases; junction bases outside the gene matches: 6. The CDR3 DNA sequence: TGTGCCAGTAGTATAACTAGCGGGGGCAGCTGGTTCTTC. Amino acid sequence: CASSITSGGSWFF.

The chain is built from TRBV11-2 and TRBJ2-7; no reliable D call. From germline, CDR1 is SGHAT and CDR2 FQNNGV. This CDR3 spans 15 amino acids. The V and J ends lost 5 bases and 3 bases respectively, with 17 bases between them. The CDR3 DNA follows: TGTGCCAGCAGCCAGATCCCGGGTATCTACTACGAGCAGTACTTC. Amino acid sequence: CASSQIPGIYYEQYF.

The rearrangement joins TRBV7-7 to TRBJ2-7; a possible D gene is TRBD1 (5 bases). Germline V CDR1 and CDR2: SSHAT, FNYEAQ (reference sequence). The V end was cut by 6 bases, the J end by 5 bases, with 14 bases between. This CDR3 spans 13 amino acids. In nucleotides, the CDR3 is TGTGCCAGCAGTCGTAAGTTAGGGGACGAGCAGTACTTC. Its protein product is CASSRKLGDEQYF.

This clone has just one count. The J gene is TRBJ2-7, the V gene TRBV2; no firm D call. CDR1 is SNHLY, CDR2 FYNNEI, per germline. Trimming took off 6 bases at V and 3 bases at J, with 18 bases between the two ends. The CDR3 runs to 15 residues. This CDR3 is CASRFGPTVRYEQYF. Written as DNA, the CDR3 is TGTGCCAGCAGGTTCGGGCCGACCGTCCGCTACGAGCAGTACTTC.

The J gene is TRBJ2-3, the V gene TRBV2; D possibly matches TRBD1 or TRBD2 (5 bases each). Germline CDR1 reads SNHLY; CDR2 reads FYNNEI. The CDR3 totals 15 residues. Trimming left V 3 bases short and J 2 bases short, with 12 bases between. CDR3 DNA sequence: TGTGCCAGCAGTGACTGGTACGGGACCACAGATACGCAGTATTTT. Translating it yields CASSDWYGTTDTQYF.

The chain employs TRBV19 and TRBJ2-7, with 7 positions matching TRBD1. This CDR3 has 17 amino acids. The junction had 16 bases not matched to a gene; V was cut back by 5 bases and J by 3 bases. Looked up from germline, CDR1 is LNHDA and CDR2 is SQIVND (reference sequence). The CDR3 DNA reads TGTGCCAGTAGTCTCGGACAGGTCTCTAAACTAGGCTACGAGCAGTACTTC. It codes for CASSLGQVSKLGYEQYF.

The chain uses TRBV9 and TRBJ2-7; 7 bases agree with TRBD1. Trimming cost V 4 bases and J 2 bases; bases outside gene matches: 6. Germline loops: CDR1 SGDLS, CDR2 YYNGEE. The CDR3 runs 14 residues. CDR3 loop: CASSPGTATYEQYF. The CDR3 bases are TGTGCCAGCAGCCCCGGGACAGCGACCTACGAGCAGTACTTC.

This chain links TRBV29-1 with TRBJ2-1; 10 bases map to TRBD2. Unmatched junction bases numbered 9, after V lost 3 bases and J lost 7 bases. The CDR3 covers 15 residues. CDR1 is SQVTM and CDR2 is ANQGSEA in the germline V gene. Written as DNA, the CDR3 is TGCAGCGTTGATCCACTAGCGGGGCGAGGGAATGAGCAGTTCTTC. Its protein product is CSVDPLAGRGNEQFF.